One sample yielded the 32 T cell receptor beta chains listed below, sequenced in a study of CD8 T cells in ankylosing spondylitis. MiXCR was run by TCRdb on the 5' RACE reads, yielding one entry per CDR3 protein. The sample gives about 250,000 distinct CDR3 sequences, 10% of which show up once; less than 3% is in the top ten. Sequencing used blood, either unsorted or a sorted T cell fraction (not recorded which). The receptors were gathered from a male donor with ankylosing spondylitis or in good health (not recorded which).

This clonotype was counted between two and nine times. This chain joins TRBV2 and TRBJ2-1, with 9 positions matching TRBD2. The CDR3 runs to 14 residues. V lost 6 bases to trimming and J lost 9 bases; unmatched junction nucleotides: 9. The germline gives CDR1 SNHLY, CDR2 FYNNEI. CDR3 nucleotide sequence: TGTGCCAGCAGGACCGGGACTAGCTCTGGTGAGCAGTTCTTC. Encoded protein: CASRTGTSSGEQFF.

This clonotype was detected ten times or more. The V gene is TRBV12-3 or TRBV12-4, the J gene TRBJ1-6; D is unclear. Trimming stripped 7 bases from V and 9 bases from J, with 7 bases between. The CDR3 runs 11 residues. The CDR3 spells CASTGGSPLHF. CDR3 nucleotide sequence: TGTGCCAGCACCGGAGGTTCACCCCTCCACTTT.

This clonotype showed up many times. The chain employs TRBV5-1 and TRBJ2-3; D ambiguous. V lost 0 bases to trimming and J lost 2 bases, with 10 bases between them. Germline CDR1 and CDR2: SGHRS and YFSETQ. There are 15 residues in the CDR3. The DNA for the CDR3 is TGCGCCAGCAGCTTGGATGGGGTCTACACAGATACGCAGTATTTT. It specifies CASSLDGVYTDTQYF.

This clonotype occurred many times. The chain combines TRBV12-3 or TRBV12-4 with TRBJ2-1; D remains unclear. CDR3 length: 14 amino acids. V gave up 7 bases and J gave up 2 bases, with 12 bases separating them. CDR3 region: CASTPESPYNEQFF. In nucleotides, the CDR3 is TGTGCCAGCACCCCCGAGTCCCCCTACAATGAGCAGTTCTTC.

This clonotype was seen only once. The chain joins TRBV5-1 to TRBJ2-1; 9 bases are a match to TRBD2. This CDR3 is 16 amino acids long. The V gene end was trimmed by 0 bases and the J gene end by 4 bases; junction bases not matched to a gene: 5. Germline-derived CDR1 and CDR2 are SGHRS and YFSETQ. CDR3 nucleotide sequence: TGCGCCAGCAGCTTGGACATTGCGGGAGGGTACAATGAGCAGTTCTTC. It translates to CASSLDIAGGYNEQFF.

In its sample, this clonotype was seen a few times. The CDR3 sequence: CASSLWVSSYNEQFF. CDR3 in DNA: TGTGCCAGCAGTTTATGGGTGTCCTCCTACAATGAGCAGTTCTTC. The genes are TRBV27 and TRBJ2-1; D remains unclear. The CDR3 is 15 residues long. Between the trimmed V and J ends, which lost 1 base and 0 bases, there was a span of 7 bases. CDR1 and CDR2 (germline): MNHEY, SMNVEV (reference sequence).

This clonotype was counted ten times or more. The chain combines TRBV11-2 with TRBJ2-7, with D possibly matching TRBD2 (6 bases). Deletions cut 3 bases from V and 0 bases from J, with 15 bases between. This CDR3 is 16 amino acids long. Germline-derived CDR1 and CDR2 are SGHAT and FQNNGV. Here the CDR3 reads CASSFAGLRSSYEQYF. DNA for the CDR3: TGTGCCAGCAGCTTCGCGGGACTCAGGAGCTCCTACGAGCAGTACTTC.

The table lists this clonotype with a few counts. V and J are TRBV3-1 and TRBJ1-5; the D is unclear. The CDR3 totals 12 residues. The ends were cut back, 1 base at V and 7 bases at J, with 5 bases in the middle. CDR1 and CDR2 from the germline V gene are LGHDT and YNNKEL (reference sequence). The CDR3 DNA follows: TGTGCCAGCAGCCAAGGGACCCAGCCCCAGCATTTT. Its protein is CASSQGTQPQHF.

This clonotype was seen just once. The V call is TRBV30, the J call TRBJ2-5; TRBD2 agrees at 8 bases. Germline CDR1 is GTSNPN and CDR2 is SVGIG (reference sequence). This CDR3 has 14 residues. V shed 1 base and J 7 bases; nucleotides not matched to a gene: 8. The CDR3 DNA follows: TGTGCCTGGAGTGGACCGGGGGGACTAGGGACCCAGTACTTC. It specifies CAWSGPGGLGTQYF. Full variable domain (missing parts from reference TRBV30 and TRBJ2-5): SQTIHQWPATLVQPVGSPLSLECTVEGTSNPNLYWYRQAAGRGLQLLFYSVGIGQISSEVPQNLSASRPQDRQFILSSKKLLLSDSGFYLCAWSGPGGLGTQYFGPGTRLLVL.

This clonotype was counted many times. One end of the junction is discordant with germline, which a read error may explain. The chain has TRBV5-1 and TRBJ2-5; D possibly corresponds to TRBD2 (6 bases). Germline CDR1 and CDR2: SGHRS and YFSETQ. The CDR3 runs to 13 residues. Written as DNA, the CDR3 is TGTGCCAGCAGTTTGGGAGGACGAGAGACCCAGTACTTC. The encoded protein is CASSLGGRETQYF. The variable domain in full, with the rest retrieved from reference TRBV5-1 and TRBJ2-5, is KAGVTQTPRYLIKTRGQQVTLSCSPISGHRSVSWYQQTPGQGLQFLFEYFSETQRNKGNFPGRFSGRQFSNSRSEMNVSTLELGDSALYLCASSLGGRETQYFGPGTRLLVL.

This clonotype showed up many times. The CDR3 DNA is TGTGCCAGCAGCTTAGTCGCGGGACGGAACACTGAAGCTTTCTTT. This translates into CASSLVAGRNTEAFF. V usage is TRBV7-9 and J usage is TRBJ1-1, with D perhaps TRBD1 (5 bases). CDR3 length: 15 amino acids. Trimming took 1 base from V and 1 from J, leaving 10 bases between them. CDR1 and CDR2 from the germline V gene are SEHNR and FQNEAQ (reference sequence).

Many counts were recorded for this clonotype. This chain joins TRBV27 and TRBJ1-6; no firm D call. Trimming took 4 bases from V and 7 from J, leaving 5 bases between them. The CDR3 totals 12 residues. CDR1 is MNHEY, CDR2 SMNVEV, per germline (reference sequence). CDR3: CASSYRNSPLHF. Written as DNA, the CDR3 is TGTGCCAGCAGTTACCGGAATTCACCCCTCCACTTT.

This clonotype turned up a few times. The chain uses TRBV7-9 and TRBJ2-1; a possible D gene is TRBD2 (6 bases). The V and J ends lost 4 bases and 8 bases respectively, with 21 bases between them. The CDR3 is 16 amino acids. Per germline, CDR1 SEHNR and CDR2 FQNEAQ (reference sequence). For the CDR3, the DNA is TGTGCCAGCAGCTCGGGACTCCCAGATTTGGGCTATGAGCAGTTCTTC. Protein: CASSSGLPDLGYEQFF.

There are many counts of this clonotype. The CDR3 is CATSLLADTQYF. Written as DNA, the CDR3 is TGTGCCACCAGTCTGCTGGCAGATACGCAGTATTTT. This chain joins TRBV15 and TRBJ2-3; D not resolved. Germline-derived CDR1 and CDR2 are LNHNV and YYDKDF (reference sequence). CDR3 size: 12 residues. V dropped 6 bases and J dropped 4 bases, with 8 bases sitting between them.

With respect to this clonotype: This may arise from a read error, as a much more abundant clone is one base away. The V and J genes are TRBV3-1 and TRBJ1-1, with 7 bases fitting TRBD1. CDR1 is LGHDT, CDR2 YNNKEL, per germline (reference sequence). The CDR3 spans 14 residues. The CDR3: CDSSAHRGHTEAFF. The CDR3 bases are TGTGACAGCAGCGCCCACAGGGGTCACACTGAAGCTTTCTTT.

In this sample, this clonotype turned up many times. V is TRBV13 and J is TRBJ1-3; D uncertain. From germline, CDR1 is PRHDT and CDR2 FYEKMQ (reference sequence). The CDR3 covers 15 residues. The V end lost 2 bases, the J end lost 8 bases, and 16 bases lay between the germline ends. The CDR3 nucleotides are TGTGCCAGCAGCTTAAACCTCCCGGGAGTACACACCATATATTTT. Translating gives CASSLNLPGVHTIYF.

This clonotype was counted ten times or more. The genes are TRBV7-9 and TRBJ2-5, with D possibly being TRBD1 (5 bases). Germline lookup yields CDR1 SEHNR and CDR2 FQNEAQ (reference sequence). The CDR3 totals 15 residues. With 1 base removed from V and 0 bases from J, the gap between germline ends came to 9 bases. The DNA for the CDR3 is TGTGCCAGCAGCTTAGGACAGCCGTACCAAGAGACCCAGTACTTC. Its translation: CASSLGQPYQETQYF.

This clonotype was counted a few times. The rearrangement links TRBV7-2 to TRBJ2-7; a possible D gene is TRBD1 (5 bases). Trimming left V 0 bases short and J 1 base short, with 16 bases between. The CDR3 length is 17 residues. Germline-derived CDR1 and CDR2 are SGHTA and FQGNSA. The CDR3 DNA sequence: TGTGCCAGCAGCTTAGCCCACGGCAGGGTAAAATCCTACGAGCAGTACTTC. Protein: CASSLAHGRVKSYEQYF.

Only a few counts were recorded for this clonotype. The CDR3 region has the DNA TGCAGCGTTGAGGTCGTGAGATACAACACTGAAGCTTTCTTT. Translating it yields CSVEVVRYNTEAFF. The rearrangement links TRBV29-1 to TRBJ1-1; no reliable D call. The CDR3 length is 14 residues. Germline CDR1 SQVTM, CDR2 ANQGSEA. The V and J ends lost 3 bases and 2 bases respectively, with 13 bases between them.

V and J are TRBV29-1 and TRBJ2-7; D gene uncertain. The germline V gene has CDR1 SQVTM and CDR2 ANQGSEA. The CDR3 runs to 10 residues. CDR3 residues: CTDFIYEQYF. The CDR3 DNA reads TGCACCGATTTCATCTACGAGCAGTACTTC.

Comments on this clonotype: Since a much larger clone is just one base distant, this may be a read error. The rearrangement joins TRBV27 to TRBJ1-5; D unresolved. The CDR3 runs 16 residues. CDR1 and CDR2 (germline): MNHEY, SMNVEV (reference sequence). V shed 0 bases and J shed 6 bases, with 15 bases lying between them. CDR3 DNA: TGTGCCAGCAGTTTATCGGGCGAGTCAGTAGTTCAGCCCCAGCATTTT. This codes for CASSLSGESVVQPQHF.

This clonotype was detected many times. The chain uses TRBV5-1 and TRBJ2-7, with 8 bases identical to TRBD1. This CDR3 comprises 14 residues. Germline V CDR1 and CDR2: SGHRS, YFSETQ. J was trimmed by 5 bases and V by 6 bases; bases with no gene match: 10. The DNA for the CDR3 is TGCGCCAGCATCCCTTGGACAGGGTACCACGAGCAGTACTTC. Translation: CASIPWTGYHEQYF.

This clonotype was recorded only once. CDR3 region: CASTPRGGAVSTEAFF. The CDR3 DNA sequence: TGTGCCAGCACCCCGAGAGGCGGAGCGGTGAGCACTGAAGCTTTCTTT. This sequence joins TRBV7-2 and TRBJ1-1, with D uncertain. Germline-derived CDR1 and CDR2 are SGHTA and FQGNSA. This CDR3 region has 16 residues. V was shortened by 7 bases and J by 4 bases, with 22 bases between the two germline ends.

This clonotype was observed a few times. The chain carries TRBV12-3 or TRBV12-4 and TRBJ1-2, with D maybe TRBD1 (5 bases). This CDR3 has 14 residues. V lost 3 bases, J lost 3 bases, and 11 bases lay in between. CDR3 nucleotides: TGTGCCAGCAGTTTGAGGGGTCGCGACTATGGCTACACCTTC. Translation gives CASSLRGRDYGYTF.

As regards this clonotype: At one boundary the junction diverges from the germline segment, which might be a read error. This chain uses TRBV11-2 with TRBJ2-7; D remains ambiguous. CDR3 length: 13 residues. CDR1 is SGHAT, CDR2 FQNNGV, per germline. CDR3 region: CAGSLGRTYEQYF. The DNA of the CDR3 is TGTGCCGGCAGCTTAGGCCGAACCTACGAGCAGTACTTC.

The V and J genes are TRBV12-3 or TRBV12-4 and TRBJ1-1, with D unresolved. The CDR3 is made up of 13 amino acids. The ends were cut back, 8 bases at V and 1 base at J, with 11 bases in the middle. The CDR3 bases are TGTGCCAGCCAGTTAGAGGGGAACACTGAAGCTTTCTTT. Its protein product is CASQLEGNTEAFF.

This clonotype was recorded at least ten times. V usage is TRBV5-1 and J usage is TRBJ2-7, with 10 nucleotides matching TRBD2. The junction had 5 bases not matched to a gene; V was cut back by 3 bases and J by 2 bases. The CDR3 sequence is 15 residues long. CDR1 is SGHRS and CDR2 is YFSETQ in the germline V gene. CDR3 bases: TGCGCCAGCAGCTATCTAGCGGGGGTCGCCTACGAGCAGTACTTC. Translation: CASSYLAGVAYEQYF.

This clonotype was found many times. The chain uses TRBV27 and TRBJ2-7; tentatively, D is TRBD2 (5 bases). Between the trimmed V and J ends, which lost 6 bases and 9 bases, there was a span of 18 bases. CDR3 size: 13 residues. Germline V gene sequence: CDR1 MNHEY, CDR2 SMNVEV (reference sequence). In nucleotides, the CDR3 is TGTGCCAGCAGGCCCGGCCCCGAGGGTTGGCAGTACTTC. Translation: CASRPGPEGWQYF.

This clonotype was found many times. V is TRBV10-2 and J is TRBJ2-7, with D maybe TRBD1 (6 bases). Trimming left V 4 bases short and J 0 bases short, with 10 bases between. CDR3 length: 14 amino acids. Germline V lookup: CDR1 WSHSY, CDR2 SAAADI. The CDR3 loop is CASSGRGSSYEQYF. The CDR3 nucleotides are TGCGCCAGCAGTGGTAGGGGGAGCTCCTACGAGCAGTACTTC.

The table lists this clonotype with many counts. The V call is TRBV18, the J call TRBJ1-2; D remains ambiguous. Per the germline V gene, CDR1 is KGHSH and CDR2 is LQKENI. The CDR3 sequence is 14 residues long. V was cut by 6 bases and J by 2 bases, with 13 bases left in between. CDR3 region: CASSLAVGNYGYTF. Written as DNA, the CDR3 is TGTGCCAGCTCGCTCGCGGTGGGCAACTATGGCTACACCTTC.

The rearrangement joins TRBV5-2 to TRBJ2-7; TRBD2 is taken as the D call from the table, unchecked against the DNA. TRBV5-2 is flagged as a pseudogene. This CDR3 has 15 amino acids. The DNA for the CDR3 is TGTGCCAGCGGCTCCGAGGGCCACAGCTTCTACGAGCAGTACTTC. Its translation is CASGSEGHSFYEQYF.

In this sample, this clonotype turned up many times. The chain uses TRBV2 and TRBJ2-3; D remains ambiguous. Germline V gives CDR1 SNHLY, CDR2 FYNNEI. The V gene lost 6 bases and the J gene lost 4 bases, with 8 bases spanning the gap. This CDR3 contains 12 residues. CDR3 DNA sequence: TGTGCCAGCAGATCAGAGGCAGATACGCAGTATTTT. This encodes CASRSEADTQYF.